At least ten counts were recorded for the clone carrying this T cell receptor beta chain. The target antigen is unknown. An end of the junction differs from the germline gene, which may be a read error. Time point indicated: newly diagnosed GD, antithyroid drugs for less than 3 months. PBMC RNA served as the TCR library source. This specimen belongs to a study of regulatory T cells in long-lasting Graves disease. Findings of the study overall: The TCR repertoire of persistent Graves' patients was less diverse than that of newly diagnosed ones.

The germline V gene encodes CDR1 LNHNV and CDR2 YYDKDF (reference sequence). The CDR3 runs to 13 residues. Building the TCR beta libraries relied on iRepertoire HTBI primers, and CDR3 regions underwent Arm-PCR. In TCRdb, the multiplex PCR reads were re-called with MiXCR into one record per CDR3 protein. The data hold approximately 460,000 distinct CDR3 sequences, with approximately 16% observed a single time. This same sample was also part of a study on T cells in Graves' hyperthyroidism and ophthalmopathy. Per that study: Graves' hyperthyroidism without ophthalmopathy progression within 18 months was termed stable.

The chain is built from TRBV15 and TRBJ1-1; D gene ambiguous. The sample consisted of peripheral blood mononuclear cells (PBMCs), taken at new diagnosis, from a patient treated with antithyroid drugs. The TCR originated in a woman in her thirties with Graves disease. CDR3 DNA sequence: TGTGCCACCAGCGGGGAGTTATACTTCTACCGGGTCTTT. Translating it yields CATSGELYFYRVF.